Listed below are T cell receptor beta chains from one sample, sequenced in a study of control samples from healthy donors and cancer patients. This table comes from immunoSEQ multiplex PCR, and its TCRdb copy is limited to in-frame clones, with some not included. In the table there are 140,000 or so clones, 91% of which are singletons. The sample consisted of blood. Source of these receptors: a man aged 25-40 years in good health. Both conserved end residues are part of each CDR3.

v_gene	j_gene	CDR3aa
TRBV5-1	TRBJ1-1	CASSRDGNTEAFF
TRBV7-3	TRBJ2-3	CASSLTGTVIHTQYF
TRBV6-2/TRBV6-3	TRBJ1-2	CASSYPDGDYGYTF
TRBV19	TRBJ1-3	CASSIGGPGNTIYF
TRBV19	TRBJ2-2	CASSTLAGRTNTGELFF
TRBV28	TRBJ1-2	CASSTGQLYGYTF
TRBV6-6	TRBJ1-4	CASSYLGHNEKLFF
TRBV10-3	TRBJ2-6	CAISDGSGANVLTF
TRBV4-1	TRBJ1-6	CASSQDGEAEEVPLHF
TRBV29-1	TRBJ2-7	CSVEGRGNGYEQYF
TRBV14	TRBJ1-3	CASSLDQGVGNTIYF
TRBV29-1	TRBJ1-1	CSVRQGNTEAFF
TRBV11-3	TRBJ1-1	CASSSNRGAEAFF
TRBV27	TRBJ1-1	CASGQFNTEAFF
TRBV24-1	TRBJ1-1	CATRGQGNLGNTEAFF
TRBV6-6	TRBJ1-6	CASSYSETAINSPLHF
TRBV6-5	TRBJ1-5	CAAVPGHFNQPQHF
TRBV28	TRBJ1-1	CASSLSRRTLNTEAFF
TRBV28	TRBJ1-1	CASSQTALGAQNTEAFF
TRBV13	TRBJ2-2	CASSLLGGLGAGELFF
TRBV11-2	TRBJ1-1	CASSLRGGGTEAFF
TRBV30	TRBJ1-4	CAWGDGGEKLFF
TRBV5-1	TRBJ2-3	CASSQGLPTDTQYF
TRBV12-3/TRBV12-4	TRBJ1-5	CASSSGGNQPQHF